This T cell receptor beta chain was recovered during a study of early T cells in non-severe SARS-CoV-2 infection. The germline V gene has CDR1 DFQATT and CDR2 SNEGSKA (reference sequence). The CDR3 is made up of 16 amino acids. V was clipped by 3 bases and J by 4 bases; unmatched bases: 6. Unique molecular identifiers tagged individual cDNA molecules. TCRdb used MiXCR to reprocess the 5' RACE reads, holding one entry per CDR3 protein. The sample holds about 90,000 distinct CDR3 sequences; 12% are singletons and the top ten take about 4.6%. The source of this sequence is an adult who was a healthcare worker with PCR-confirmed SARS-CoV-2 infection or an uninfected control (not recorded which). Material: whole blood, obtained at baseline. V gene TRBV20-1 combines with J gene TRBJ2-2, with 12 bases lining up with TRBD2. The CDR3 DNA follows: TGCAGTGCTAGCCTAGCGGGGGGGCCGGGCACCGGGGAGCTGTTTTTT. This encodes CSASLAGGPGTGELFF.